This is a list of T cell receptor beta chains from one sample in a study of identical twins. MiXCR, applied by TCRdb to the 5' RACE reads, yields one record per CDR3 protein. The table includes around 290,000 distinct CDR3 sequences, 8% to 9.5% detected once. This same sample was also part of a study on yellow fever vaccine responses in identical twins.

Material for sequencing was CD8+ T cells sorted from blood. Receptors originate from a young woman in good health. The CDR3 runs from the conserved cysteine through the conserved F or W.

V gene	J gene	CDR3 protein
TRBV27	TRBJ1-1	CASSLYIQSTEAFF
TRBV4-1	TRBJ2-5	CASSPIQGAGETQYF
TRBV25-1	TRBJ2-7	CASSHRDEQYF
TRBV12-5	TRBJ2-5	CAPPSGKETQYF
TRBV20-1	TRBJ2-4	CSASQDRGLTAKNIQYF
TRBV5-6	TRBJ1-5	CASSLWGQGGGQPQHF
TRBV6-1	TRBJ2-5	CASRGDRGVETQYF
TRBV7-2	TRBJ2-1	CASSFRDSYNEQFF
TRBV10-3	TRBJ2-3	CAIQPEGATSRYTDTQYF
TRBV12-3/TRBV12-4	TRBJ2-7	CASSLGWDRTYEQYF
TRBV20-1	TRBJ2-3	CSARTSSTDTQYF
TRBV12-3/TRBV12-4	TRBJ2-3	CASSWMSTQYF
TRBV6-4	TRBJ1-1	CASSELLGSEAFF
TRBV6-1	TRBJ2-3	CARDNRNYYTDTQYF
TRBV5-5	TRBJ1-3	CASSLGNNLKAIYF
TRBV28	TRBJ2-7	CASSFPIPKGSYEQYF
TRBV11-3	TRBJ2-2	CASSPYANTGELFF
TRBV29-1	TRBJ2-3	CSVVAGDSTDTQYF
TRBV11-1	TRBJ2-1	CASSFWRERREQFF
TRBV7-9	TRBJ2-7	CASSPPGLASYEQYF
TRBV4-1	TRBJ2-7	CASSQEGRLAGEQYF
TRBV24-1	TRBJ2-1	CATSDLWRNEQFF
TRBV4-1	TRBJ2-5	CASSQAGDIQETQYF
TRBV7-8	TRBJ2-3	CASSSLTSGGTDTQYF
TRBV21-1	TRBJ2-6	CASSKRGQQYSGANVLTF
TRBV19	TRBJ2-7	CASSEGLNTYEQYF
TRBV7-2	TRBJ2-3	CASSLAASGQGTDTQYF
TRBV6-5	TRBJ2-3	CASSYSEADTQYF
TRBV6-1	TRBJ2-2	CASSEADPGELFF
TRBV7-3	TRBJ2-3	CASSSIFLTRRVETDTQYF